This T cell receptor beta chain emerged from a study of shared clonotypes between healthy human individuals. Study information: CD4 naive cells filled three plates per donor, CD4 memory three, CD8 naive two and CD8 memory one. General study results and limits: The sharing of about 5% of naive CD4 clonotypes was seen across a few donors. Generally, naive subsets came out with larger estimated richness than memory subsets.

The V and J ends lost 4 bases and 5 bases, in that order; junction bases with no gene match: 10. This CDR3 has 16 amino acids. Germline CDR1 reads SGHRS; CDR2 reads YFSETQ. Comments on this clone: Its cognate antigen is unknown.

The assay ran at deep level. Using immunoSEQ multiplex PCR, the repertoire was profiled, and TCRdb retains in-frame clones only, with some absent. This sample has approximately 2,000,000 clones, with about 90% found just once. The source of this sequence is a man between 18 and 35 years old in good health. Some clones in this sample may be carry-over from other donors' samples. The specimen was naive CD4+ T cells from PBMCs. Subset specified: CD45RA+ positively selected. This chain joins TRBV5-1 and TRBJ2-1, with 9 positions matching TRBD2. CDR3 in amino acids: CASSPIAGEIHNEQFF. As DNA, the CDR3 is TGCGCCAGCAGCCCAATAGCGGGAGAAATCCACAATGAGCAGTTCTTC.